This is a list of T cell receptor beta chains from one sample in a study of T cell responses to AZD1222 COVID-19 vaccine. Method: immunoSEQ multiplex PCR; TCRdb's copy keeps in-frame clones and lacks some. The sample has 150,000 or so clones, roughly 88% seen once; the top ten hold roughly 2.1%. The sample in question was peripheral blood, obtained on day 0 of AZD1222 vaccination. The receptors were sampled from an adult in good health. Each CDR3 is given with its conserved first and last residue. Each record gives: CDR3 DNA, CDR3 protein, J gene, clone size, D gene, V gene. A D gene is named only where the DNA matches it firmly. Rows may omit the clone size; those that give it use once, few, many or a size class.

CDR3nt: TGTGCCAGCTCAGGTCTGGGGGAGCAGTTCTTC; CDR3aa: CASSGLGEQFF; j_gene: TRBJ2-1; abundance: -; d_gene: -; v_gene: TRBV18
CDR3nt: TGTGCCAGCAGCTTAGTACCGGGAGGAGAAGGGAGTTCACCCCTCCACTTT; CDR3aa: CASSLVPGGEGSSPLHF; j_gene: TRBJ1-6; abundance: -; d_gene: -; v_gene: TRBV7-6
CDR3nt: TGTGCCAGCAGCCTAGAACTAGCGAGAAAACACAATGAGCAGTTCTTC; CDR3aa: CASSLELARKHNEQFF; j_gene: TRBJ2-1; abundance: -; d_gene: TRBD2; v_gene: TRBV11-2
CDR3nt: TGCGCCAGCAGCGCCCGGACAGGGTCTGGAAACACCATATATTTT; CDR3aa: CASSARTGSGNTIYF; j_gene: TRBJ1-3; abundance: once; d_gene: TRBD1; v_gene: TRBV5-1
CDR3nt: TGTGCCAGTAGTATACAGCGGGATTGGTCCCAAGAGACCCAGTACTTC; CDR3aa: CASSIQRDWSQETQYF; j_gene: TRBJ2-5; abundance: -; d_gene: TRBD2; v_gene: TRBV19
CDR3nt: TGTGCCAGCAGTTACAGTCCCACAGATACGCAGTATTTT; CDR3aa: CASSYSPTDTQYF; j_gene: TRBJ2-3; abundance: -; d_gene: -; v_gene: TRBV6-5
CDR3nt: TGTGCCAGTAGTCGCACCGACCTCATGAACACTGAAGCTTTCTTT; CDR3aa: CASSRTDLMNTEAFF; j_gene: TRBJ1-1; abundance: -; d_gene: -; v_gene: TRBV19
CDR3nt: TGTGCCAGCAGCCGGGCGGAGACCCAGTACTTC; CDR3aa: CASSRAETQYF; j_gene: TRBJ2-5; abundance: -; d_gene: -; v_gene: TRBV4-2
CDR3nt: TGTGCCAGCAGCGCGGGACAGGGGAGGGATGAGCAGTTCTTC; CDR3aa: CASSAGQGRDEQFF; j_gene: TRBJ2-1; abundance: -; d_gene: TRBD1; v_gene: TRBV5-5
CDR3nt: TGTGCCAGCGAGGGCGGGACGGGTTCCCATTACGAGCAGTACTTC; CDR3aa: CASEGGTGSHYEQYF; j_gene: TRBJ2-7; abundance: -; d_gene: -; v_gene: TRBV7-9
CDR3nt: TGTGCCAGCAGCTTTTGGGGGACAGCCACGGAAAAACTGTTTTTT; CDR3aa: CASSFWGTATEKLFF; j_gene: TRBJ1-4; abundance: -; d_gene: TRBD1; v_gene: TRBV5-8
CDR3nt: TGTGCCAGCAGCTTAGAAGGCAGGGGATGGGATGAGCAGTTCTTC; CDR3aa: CASSLEGRGWDEQFF; j_gene: TRBJ2-1; abundance: -; d_gene: -; v_gene: TRBV11-3
CDR3nt: TGCGCCAGCAGCTTCGACGATACGCAGTATTTT; CDR3aa: CASSFDDTQYF; j_gene: TRBJ2-3; abundance: -; d_gene: -; v_gene: TRBV5-1
CDR3nt: TGCAGCGTTGAAGTAGCCAAAAACATTCAGTACTTC; CDR3aa: CSVEVAKNIQYF; j_gene: TRBJ2-4; abundance: once; d_gene: -; v_gene: TRBV29-1
CDR3nt: TGTGCCTGGAGTGGCAGGGGTCAGCCCCAGCATTTT; CDR3aa: CAWSGRGQPQHF; j_gene: TRBJ1-5; abundance: -; d_gene: -; v_gene: TRBV30
CDR3nt: TGTGCCACCAGGACAGGGCCCTCCTCCTACGAGCAGTACTTC; CDR3aa: CATRTGPSSYEQYF; j_gene: TRBJ2-7; abundance: many; d_gene: TRBD1; v_gene: TRBV10-3
CDR3nt: TGTGCCAGCACCACCGCACAGGGGAACACCGGGGAGCTGTTTTTT; CDR3aa: CASTTAQGNTGELFF; j_gene: TRBJ2-2; abundance: -; d_gene: -; v_gene: TRBV27
CDR3nt: TGTGCCAGCAGCTTGCTAGCGGGATCCACCGGGGAGCTGTTTTTT; CDR3aa: CASSLLAGSTGELFF; j_gene: TRBJ2-2; abundance: -; d_gene: TRBD2; v_gene: TRBV7-9
CDR3nt: TGTGCCAGCAGCCCCCCTCGCGGGTTCGAGACCCAGTACTTC; CDR3aa: CASSPPRGFETQYF; j_gene: TRBJ2-5; abundance: -; d_gene: -; v_gene: TRBV11-3
CDR3nt: TGTGCCAGCTCACCAAGCGGGGGGGATGGCTACACCTTC; CDR3aa: CASSPSGGDGYTF; j_gene: TRBJ1-2; abundance: -; d_gene: -; v_gene: TRBV18
CDR3nt: TGTGCTAGCAGCTTGTTCGGGGGCAATGAGCAGTTCTTC; CDR3aa: CASSLFGGNEQFF; j_gene: TRBJ2-1; abundance: -; d_gene: -; v_gene: TRBV7-7
CDR3nt: TGTGCCAGCAGGCGGGGAGGGGAGCAATCACCCCTCCACTTT; CDR3aa: CASRRGGEQSPLHF; j_gene: TRBJ1-6; abundance: -; d_gene: -; v_gene: TRBV6-5
CDR3nt: TGTGCCAGCAGCTCCAGAGGCCTATCTGGAAACACCATATATTTT; CDR3aa: CASSSRGLSGNTIYF; j_gene: TRBJ1-3; abundance: -; d_gene: -; v_gene: TRBV7-2